One sample yielded the 21 T cell receptor beta chains listed below, sequenced in a study of cytomegalovirus exposure and HLA in healthy donors. Use of 60 Vbeta and 13 Jbeta primers characterized the PCR. Measured with immunoSEQ multiplex PCR; TCRdb has only the in-frame clones, and not every one. The sample consists of approximately 140,000 clones, roughly four fifths of them appearing once. Sample: PBMCs. The source of these receptors is a woman in her thirties or forties in good health and CMV-seronegative.

This chain joins TRBV4-2 and TRBJ2-5; 13 bases align to TRBD2. The CDR3 is made up of 16 amino acids. Germline loops: CDR1 LGHNA, CDR2 YNFKEQ. Losses at the gene ends were 2 bases for V and 3 bases for J; bases not matched to a gene: 3. CDR3 residues: CASSQPLAGGEETQYF. CDR3 nucleotides: TGTGCCAGCAGCCAACCACTAGCGGGGGGGGAAGAGACCCAGTACTTC.

V gene TRBV18 combines with J gene TRBJ1-2; D remains ambiguous. The CDR3 spans 14 residues. V lost 2 bases to trimming and J lost 0 bases, with 7 bases between them. The V gene's germline CDR1 is KGHSH and CDR2 LQKENI. CDR3: CASSPGETNYGYTF. The CDR3 coding sequence is TGTGCCAGCTCACCAGGGGAGACTAACTATGGCTACACCTTC. The full variable domain, its missing parts supplied by reference TRBV18 and TRBJ1-2, is NAGVMQNPRHLVRRRGQEARLRCSPMKGHSHVYWYRQLPEEGLKFMVYLQKENIIDESGMPKERFSAEFPKEGPSILRIQQVVRGDSAAYFCASSPGETNYGYTFGSGTRLTVV.

The V and J genes are TRBV5-4 and TRBJ2-5, with 13 bases fitting TRBD2. The germline CDR1 and CDR2 sequences are SGHNT and YYREEE (reference sequence). The V and J ends lost 1 base and 5 bases, in that order; junction bases with no gene match: 5. The CDR3 has 16 amino acids. Here the CDR3 reads CASSLLTSGGRETQYF. The CDR3 DNA follows: TGTGCCAGCAGCTTGTTGACTAGCGGGGGGAGGGAGACCCAGTACTTC.

J is TRBJ1-4 and V is TRBV12-5, with 7 bases identical to TRBD1. CDR1 LGHNT and CDR2 FRNRAP come from the germline V gene. This CDR3 has 16 residues. J lost 2 bases, V lost 6 bases, and 9 bases had no gene match. DNA of the CDR3: TGTGCTAGTGGCACGGGACAGCTCTCGACTAATGAAAAACTGTTTTTT. Its protein is CASGTGQLSTNEKLFF. Full variable domain (outside the CDR3, taken from reference TRBV12-5 and TRBJ1-4): DARVTQTPRHKVTEMGQEVTMRCQPILGHNTVFWYRQTMMQGLELLAYFRNRAPLDDSGMPKDRFSAEMPDATLATLKIQPSEPRDSAVYFCASGTGQLSTNEKLFFGSGTQLSVL.

The rearrangement uses TRBV18 and TRBJ1-6; TRBD1 is a possible D gene (6 bases). The CDR3 consists of 16 residues. Germline V gene lookup returns CDR1 KGHSH and CDR2 LQKENI. Deletions cut 4 bases from V and 0 bases from J, with 10 bases between. CDR3 DNA: TGTGCCAGCTCACGGGACACAGGCTCCTATAATTCACCCCTCCACTTT. Amino acids: CASSRDTGSYNSPLHF.

This clone was seen more than once but under ten times. The chain joins TRBV10-3 to TRBJ1-1, with a possible D match to TRBD1 (5 bases). Germline V gene data show CDR1 as ENHRY and CDR2 as SYGVKD. Trimming left V 3 bases short and J 1 base short, with 12 bases between. This CDR3 contains 15 residues. This CDR3 reads CAISEPGGSNTEAFF. CDR3 coding DNA: TGTGCCATCAGTGAACCGGGGGGATCGAACACTGAAGCTTTCTTT.

Concerning this clone: A read error may account for a junction end that differs from germline. The chain links TRBV7-9 to TRBJ1-2; no definite D call. Germline-derived CDR1 and CDR2 are SEHNR and FQNEAQ (reference sequence). CDR3 length: 12 amino acids. The CDR3 DNA reads TGTTCCAGCAGCTCCCTGTCCTATGGCTACACCTTC. Translated, it gives CSSSSLSYGYTF. The full variable domain, in which reference TRBV7-9 and TRBJ1-2 provide the parts outside the CDR3, is DTGVSQNPRHKITKRGQNVTFRCDPISEHNRLYWYRQTLGQGPEFLTYFQNEAQLEKSRLLSDRFSAERPKGSFSTLEIQRTEQGDSAMYLCSSSSLSYGYTFGSGTRLTVV.

The J gene is TRBJ2-2, the V gene TRBV5-1; D might be TRBD1 (6 bases). V dropped 3 bases and J dropped 2 bases, with 14 bases sitting between them. There are 16 residues in the CDR3. CDR1 and CDR2 from the germline V gene are SGHRS and YFSETQ. The CDR3 region is CASSSGVGANTGELFF. CDR3 nucleotides: TGCGCCAGCAGCTCAGGGGTAGGGGCAAACACCGGGGAGCTGTTTTTT. The whole variable domain, filled in from reference TRBV5-1 and TRBJ2-2, reads KAGVTQTPRYLIKTRGQQVTLSCSPISGHRSVSWYQQTPGQGLQFLFEYFSETQRNKGNFPGRFSGRQFSNSRSEMNVSTLELGDSALYLCASSSGVGANTGELFFGEGSRLTVL.

The chain combines TRBV28 with TRBJ2-3, with D hard to call. V lost 4 bases to trimming and J lost 2 bases, with 10 bases between them. Per the germline V gene, CDR1 is MDHEN and CDR2 is SYDVKM. There are 14 residues in the CDR3. The CDR3 spells CASSSHSFTDTQYF. CDR3 DNA sequence: TGTGCCAGCAGTTCCCACTCATTCACAGATACGCAGTATTTT.

The chain recombines TRBV15 with TRBJ2-3; tentative D call: TRBD1 (5 bases). Per germline, CDR1 LNHNV and CDR2 YYDKDF (reference sequence). V was trimmed by 1 base and J by 4 bases, leaving 12 bases between them. The CDR3 has 15 amino acids. The CDR3 DNA reads as TGTGCCACCAGCAGAGCGGCGCAGGGCTCAGATACGCAGTATTTT. Amino acids: CATSRAAQGSDTQYF.

The V and J genes are TRBV2 and TRBJ1-5, with D hard to call. This CDR3 contains 14 residues. CDR1 is SNHLY, CDR2 FYNNEI, per germline. Trimming pared 3 bases from V and 1 base from J, leaving 7 bases between. CDR3 nucleotide sequence: TGTGCCAGCAGTGAGCAGGTCAGCAATCAGCCCCAGCATTTT. Translated, it gives CASSEQVSNQPQHF.

This rearrangement joins TRBV19 to TRBJ2-5; D is uncertain. The germline CDR1 and CDR2 sequences are LNHDA and SQIVND (reference sequence). V shed 5 bases and J shed 2 bases, with 12 bases lying between them. The CDR3 is made up of 14 amino acids. The CDR3 here is CASSAQQTQETQYF. DNA of the CDR3: TGTGCCAGTAGTGCACAGCAAACTCAAGAGACCCAGTACTTC. The entire variable domain, with the rest obtained from reference TRBV19 and TRBJ2-5, is as follows: DGGITQSPKYLFRKEGQNVTLSCEQNLNHDAMYWYRQDPGQGLRLIYYSQIVNDFQKGDIAEGYSVSREKKESFPLTVTSAQKNPTAFYLCASSAQQTQETQYFGPGTRLLVL.

J is TRBJ2-1 and V is TRBV5-6, with D possibly TRBD2 on 7 matching bases. Germline V lookup: CDR1 SGHDT, CDR2 YYEEEE. This CDR3 comprises 15 residues. V was shortened by 3 bases and J by 1 base, with 11 bases between the two germline ends. This CDR3 reads CASSSRGLSYNEQFF. Written as DNA, the CDR3 is TGTGCCAGCAGCTCGCGGGGGCTATCCTACAATGAGCAGTTCTTC.

The genes are TRBV25-1 and TRBJ2-1; the match to TRBD2 covers 12 bases. This CDR3 comprises 16 residues. V lost 6 bases to trimming and J lost 8 bases; unmatched junction nucleotides: 11. Germline lookup yields CDR1 MGHDK and CDR2 SYGVNS. CDR3 protein: CASRRTSGVPTDEQFF. The CDR3, as DNA: TGTGCCAGCAGGAGGACTAGCGGGGTTCCTACGGATGAGCAGTTCTTC. Variable domain in full (rest from reference TRBV25-1 and TRBJ2-1): EADIYQTPRYLVIGTGKKITLECSQTMGHDKMYWYQQDPGMELHLIHYSYGVNSTEKGDLSSESTVSRIRTEHFPLTLESARPSHTSQYLCASRRTSGVPTDEQFFGPGTRLTVL.

The genes are TRBV7-9 and TRBJ2-1; TRBD2 matches 9 bases. This CDR3 is 15 amino acids long. Trimming removed 5 bases from V and 8 bases from J; junction bases left unmatched: 10. Germline V gene sequence: CDR1 SEHNR, CDR2 FQNEAQ (reference sequence). The CDR3 region is CASSPPAGGRYEQFF. CDR3 nucleotide sequence: TGTGCCAGCAGCCCCCCGGCGGGGGGGCGGTATGAGCAGTTCTTC.

This clone was found once. The CDR3 region has the DNA TGTGCCAGCAGCTTCCGACTAGCGGAAGGCACAGATACGCAGTATTTT. It encodes CASSFRLAEGTDTQYF. The rearrangement links TRBV5-5 to TRBJ2-3, with 9 bases fitting TRBD2. The germline V gene has CDR1 SGHKS and CDR2 YYEKEE (reference sequence). J gave up 1 base and V 2 bases, and 5 bases lay outside the gene matches. The CDR3 is made up of 16 amino acids.

V and J are TRBV4-2 and TRBJ1-1; D is uncertain. Between the trimmed V and J ends, which lost 0 bases and 6 bases, there was a span of 11 bases. The CDR3 has 14 amino acids. CDR1 and CDR2 from the germline V gene are LGHNA and YNFKEQ. CDR3 nucleotides: TGTGCCAGCAGCCAAGATCCAGGAGGCCCTGAAGCTTTCTTT. Amino acid sequence: CASSQDPGGPEAFF.

Only one count was recorded for this clone. The chain is built from TRBV6-4 and TRBJ1-2; 7 bases line up with TRBD1. The CDR3 has 14 residues. V was pared by 2 bases and J by 4 bases, with 4 bases of the junction left unmatched. Per the germline V gene, CDR1 is MRHNA and CDR2 is SNTAGT. The CDR3 loop is CASSDGTEPYGYTF. CDR3 sequence (DNA): TGTGCCAGCAGTGACGGGACAGAACCCTATGGCTACACCTTC.

The chain uses TRBV12-5 and TRBJ2-1, with TRBD1 matching 9 bases. The CDR3 runs 21 residues. V was clipped by 6 bases and J by 0 bases; unmatched bases: 21. Germline assignment: CDR1 LGHNT and CDR2 FRNRAP. The chain's CDR3 is CASGLAPGQGTEISSYNEQFF. The CDR3 DNA reads as TGTGCTAGTGGCCTGGCACCGGGACAGGGCACAGAAATTAGCTCCTACAATGAGCAGTTCTTC.

The gene calls are TRBV29-1 and TRBJ1-1, with 7 bases aligning to TRBD1. The CDR3 runs to 15 residues. Germline CDR1 and CDR2: SQVTM and ANQGSEA. J was trimmed by 1 base and V by 8 bases; bases with no gene match: 13. CDR3 sequence reads: CSFNWGTAANTEAFF. The CDR3 bases are TGCAGCTTCAATTGGGGGACAGCGGCGAACACTGAAGCTTTCTTT.

V is TRBV9 and J is TRBJ1-3; TRBD1 matches at 7 bases. V lost 1 base to trimming and J lost 4 bases; unmatched junction nucleotides: 5. Germline CDR1 and CDR2: SGDLS and YYNGEE. This CDR3 is 15 amino acids long. The chain's CDR3 is CASSVRQGSGNTIYF. Written as DNA, the CDR3 is TGTGCCAGCAGCGTAAGACAGGGTTCCGGAAACACCATATATTTT.